This passage covers 28 T cell receptor beta chains from one sample sequenced in a study of blood T cell repertoires in COVID-19. Measured with immunoSEQ multiplex PCR; TCRdb has only the in-frame clones, and not every one. This sample has about 160,000 clones, with less than 90% found just once. The material sequenced was PBMCs or T cells enriched from blood (not recorded which). All receptors derive from a woman aged 50 to 60 who had recovered from COVID-19.

The CDR3 protein is CSVRGRAGANVLTF. DNA of the CDR3: TGCAGCGTTCGGGGGAGGGCTGGGGCCAACGTCCTGACTTTC. This sequence joins TRBV29-1 and TRBJ2-6, with 7 bases that match TRBD2. The germline V gene has CDR1 SQVTM and CDR2 ANQGSEA. The CDR3 runs to 14 residues. The ends lost 5 bases at V and 2 bases at J; junction bases unmatched: 3.

J is TRBJ2-7 and V is TRBV14; D gene ambiguous. Between the trimmed V and J ends, which lost 6 bases and 0 bases, there was a span of 9 bases. CDR3 length equals 13 residues. Germline CDR1 SGHDN, CDR2 FVKESK. The CDR3 loop reads CASRVSGSYEQYF. The CDR3 DNA reads as TGTGCCAGCAGGGTTTCCGGCTCCTACGAGCAGTACTTC.

This chain joins TRBV27 and TRBJ1-4, with unresolved D. Trimming cost V 5 bases and J 8 bases, with 21 bases left between them. The V gene's germline CDR1 is MNHEY and CDR2 SMNVEV (reference sequence). The CDR3 is 16 residues long. The CDR3: CASSSNLYGLTEKLFF. The CDR3 bases are TGTGCCAGCAGTAGTAACTTGTACGGACTAACAGAAAAACTGTTTTTT.

This clone was recorded only once. The rearrangement joins TRBV2 to TRBJ1-5, with D uncertain. CDR3 length: 13 residues. Per germline, CDR1 SNHLY and CDR2 FYNNEI. V gave up 6 bases and J gave up 0 bases, with 6 bases separating them. The CDR3 protein is CASRGSSNQPQHF. The CDR3 DNA follows: TGTGCCAGCAGAGGGAGTAGCAATCAGCCCCAGCATTTT.

The chain has TRBV15 and TRBJ1-4; D might be TRBD1 (5 bases). V was pared by 1 base and J by 8 bases, with 14 bases between. The CDR3 has 15 residues. Germline lookup yields CDR1 LNHNV and CDR2 YYDKDF (reference sequence). Written as DNA, the CDR3 is TGTGCCACCAGCAGAGTTCAGGGTTCTGAGGAAAAACTGTTTTTT. Protein: CATSRVQGSEEKLFF.

This clone was detected a few times. The chain uses TRBV9 and TRBJ2-1; the match to TRBD2 covers 8 bases. Germline loops: CDR1 SGDLS, CDR2 YYNGEE. The CDR3 contains 15 residues. Germline trimming cut 4 bases from V and 2 bases from J; bases unmatched to any gene: 5. CDR3 DNA: TGTGCCAGCAGCCTCTCCGGGGGGGCCTACAATGAGCAGTTCTTC. Translated, it gives CASSLSGGAYNEQFF. The complete variable domain, with remaining parts taken from reference TRBV9 and TRBJ2-1, reads DSGVTQTPKHLITATGQRVTLRCSPRSGDLSVYWYQQSLDQGLQFLIQYYNGEERAKGNILERFSAQQFPDLHSELNLSSLELGDSALYFCASSLSGGAYNEQFFGPGTRLTVL.

The CDR3 nucleotides are TGTGCCAGCAGCTTAGGTCAGAAGAACACTGAAGCTTTCTTT. This encodes CASSLGQKNTEAFF. The gene calls are TRBV11-3 and TRBJ1-1; D gene unclear. Trimming cost V 1 base and J 1 base, with 7 bases left between them. Germline CDR1 and CDR2: SGHNT and YENEEA. The CDR3 is 14 residues long.

This chain joins TRBV5-1 and TRBJ1-1; tentatively, D is TRBD1 (5 bases). The ends were cut back, 4 bases at V and 4 bases at J, with 17 bases in the middle. The CDR3 consists of 15 residues. CDR1 is SGHRS and CDR2 is YFSETQ in the germline V gene. The CDR3 coding sequence is TGCGCCAGCAGCCCGACAGTAGCTAGGGGCACTGAAGCTTTCTTT. Its protein product is CASSPTVARGTEAFF.

The chain has TRBV28 and TRBJ2-1; D ambiguous. Trimming stripped 5 bases from V and 3 bases from J, with 14 bases between. The CDR3 runs 15 residues. The V gene's germline CDR1 is MDHEN and CDR2 SYDVKM. This CDR3 is CASSPPRGYYNEQFF. DNA for the CDR3: TGTGCCAGCAGTCCACCTCGAGGCTACTACAATGAGCAGTTCTTC.

This chain links TRBV19 with TRBJ1-5; D remains unclear. The germline V gene encodes CDR1 LNHDA and CDR2 SQIVND (reference sequence). Trimming left V 10 bases short and J 2 bases short, with 18 bases between. CDR3 length: 15 residues. The CDR3 DNA reads TGTGCCACCAAACAGTCCGTAGTAGGCAATCAGCCCCAGCATTTT. It yields the protein CATKQSVVGNQPQHF.

V is TRBV4-3 and J is TRBJ2-2; D possibly corresponds to TRBD2 (6 bases). Germline values: CDR1 LGHNA, CDR2 YSLEER. Deletions cut 0 bases from V and 3 bases from J, with 8 bases between. The CDR3 runs to 15 residues. The CDR3 sequence: CASSQDGGDTGELFF. In DNA, the CDR3 is TGCGCCAGCAGCCAAGACGGCGGGGACACCGGGGAGCTGTTTTTT.

V and J are TRBV2 and TRBJ2-7, with D perhaps TRBD2 (5 bases). Trimming cost V 5 bases and J 5 bases, with 10 bases left between them. In germline, CDR1 is SNHLY, CDR2 FYNNEI. The CDR3 loop spans 12 amino acids. The CDR3 DNA is TGTGCCAGCAGTACGGACTCACACGAGCAGTACTTC. It yields the protein CASSTDSHEQYF.

The chain links TRBV5-6 to TRBJ1-3; D ambiguous. Germline CDR1 SGHDT, CDR2 YYEEEE. This CDR3 comprises 13 residues. V was clipped by 4 bases and J by 8 bases, with 13 bases between them. The CDR3 reads CASSPAGVHTIYF. CDR3 in DNA: TGTGCCAGCAGCCCGGCCGGGGTACACACCATATATTTT.

This rearrangement joins TRBV5-5 to TRBJ1-2, with 11 bases lining up with TRBD1. J lost 6 bases, V lost 4 bases, and 8 bases had no gene match. CDR3 length: 15 amino acids. Per germline, CDR1 SGHKS and CDR2 YYEKEE (reference sequence). The DNA of the CDR3 is TGTGCCAGCAGCCGATGGACAGGGGGCGAAGATGGCTACACCTTC. It codes for CASSRWTGGEDGYTF.

This rearrangement joins TRBV4-3 to TRBJ2-1; 13 bases align to TRBD2. The germline V gene has CDR1 LGHNA and CDR2 YSLEER. This CDR3 has 16 amino acids. V shed 2 bases and J 6 bases; nucleotides not matched to a gene: 4. Here the CDR3 DNA reads TGCGCCAGCAGCCAATCCGGACTAGCGGGAGCCAATGAGCAGTTCTTC. This sequence encodes CASSQSGLAGANEQFF.

This clone has a single count. The J gene is TRBJ2-3, the V gene TRBV14, with 9 bases lining up with TRBD2. CDR1 and CDR2 (germline): SGHDN, FVKESK. The CDR3 loop spans 12 amino acids. With 9 bases clipped from V and 8 bases from J, the junction kept 6 bases outside the gene matches. Here the CDR3 reads CASSGSGFTQYF. The CDR3 DNA reads TGTGCCAGTAGCGGGAGTGGTTTTACGCAGTATTTT.

The V call is TRBV7-2, the J call TRBJ1-6; no clear D gene. Germline V gene sequence: CDR1 SGHTA, CDR2 FQGNSA. V lost 3 bases, J lost 7 bases, and 13 bases lay in between. The CDR3 contains 15 residues. The CDR3 nucleotides read TGTGCCAGCAGCTTCTTTGTACTTCCGAATTCACCCCTCCACTTT. Its protein product is CASSFFVLPNSPLHF. Full variable domain (rest looked up from reference TRBV7-2 and TRBJ1-6): GAGVSQSPSNKVTEKGKDVELRCDPISGHTALYWYRQSLGQGLEFLIYFQGNSAPDKSGLPSDRFSAERTGGSVSTLTIQRTQQEDSAVYLCASSFFVLPNSPLHFGNGTRLTVT.

The V gene is TRBV19, the J gene TRBJ1-2; weak D call: TRBD1 (5 bases). V dropped 10 bases and J dropped 4 bases, with 13 bases sitting between them. The CDR3 covers 12 residues. Germline V CDR1 and CDR2: LNHDA, SQIVND (reference sequence). The CDR3 nucleotides read TGTGCCACTCAGATGGGGGGCTATGGCTACACCTTC. Its translation: CATQMGGYGYTF.

J is TRBJ2-3 and V is TRBV6-5, with 10 bases lining up with TRBD2. Looked up from germline, CDR1 is MNHEY and CDR2 is SVGAGI. V dropped 7 bases and J dropped 6; count of bases not matched to a gene: 10. This CDR3 is 15 amino acids long. CDR3 in amino acids: CASTRAGGRVDTQYF. CDR3 nucleotide sequence: TGTGCCAGCACCAGAGCGGGAGGGAGGGTCGATACGCAGTATTTT.

The chain employs TRBV3-1 (or the pseudogene TRBV3-2) and TRBJ1-1; 12 nucleotides align to TRBD1. V shed 4 bases and J 4 bases; nucleotides not matched to a gene: 7. CDR3 length equals 16 residues. The V gene's germline CDR1 is LGHDT and CDR2 YNNKEL (reference sequence). The DNA for the CDR3 is TGTGCCAGCAGCCCCCGGGACAGGGGGCGACCCACTGAAGCTTTCTTT. It yields the protein CASSPRDRGRPTEAFF.

The CDR3 spells CASSPWTGSTDTQYF. The CDR3 coding sequence is TGCGCCAGCAGCCCCTGGACGGGGAGCACAGATACGCAGTATTTT. This chain connects TRBV5-1 to TRBJ2-3, with D tentatively TRBD2 (5 bases). CDR3 length equals 15 residues. The V end was cut by 4 bases, the J end by 0 bases, with 12 bases between. Germline CDR1 is SGHRS and CDR2 is YFSETQ.

The CDR3 protein is CAISVGGGYTF. The CDR3 region has the DNA TGTGCCATCAGTGTAGGAGGTGGCTACACCTTC. The gene calls are TRBV10-3 and TRBJ1-2; D unclear. CDR3 size: 11 residues. Trimming removed 4 bases from V and 7 bases from J, with 7 bases in between. Germline-derived CDR1 and CDR2 are ENHRY and SYGVKD.

V is TRBV4-2 and J is TRBJ1-3, with D possibly being TRBD1 (6 bases). The ends were cut back, 4 bases at V and 0 bases at J, with 19 bases in the middle. Germline V CDR1 and CDR2: LGHNA, YNFKEQ. This CDR3 comprises 18 residues. CDR3 sequence reads: CASSLILPGAISGNTIYF. CDR3 coding DNA: TGTGCCAGCAGCCTTATATTGCCAGGGGCGATCTCTGGAAACACCATATATTTT.

V usage is TRBV2 and J usage is TRBJ2-5; D unclear. In germline, CDR1 is SNHLY, CDR2 FYNNEI. Trimming shortened V by 6 bases and J by 5 bases, and 7 bases separated the two germline ends. The CDR3 covers 11 residues. The CDR3 nucleotides are TGTGCCAGCAGCGTCGTGGAGACCCAGTACTTC. It codes for CASSVVETQYF.

The chain joins TRBV11-2 to TRBJ1-5; possibly TRBD1 for D (5 bases). This CDR3 region has 13 residues. The germline gives CDR1 SGHAT, CDR2 FQNNGV. The ends were cut back, 1 base at V and 7 bases at J, with 8 bases in the middle. DNA for the CDR3: TGTGCCAGCAGCTTAGGACAGAGGCAGCCCCAGCATTTT. This gives the protein CASSLGQRQPQHF. The whole variable domain, filled in from reference TRBV11-2 and TRBJ1-5, reads EAGVAQSPRYKIIEKRQSVAFWCNPISGHATLYWYQQILGQGPKLLIQFQNNGVVDDSQLPKDRFSAERLKGVDSTLKIQPAKLEDSAVYLCASSLGQRQPQHFGDGTRLSIL.

J is TRBJ2-2 and V is TRBV28, with D possibly matching TRBD2 (5 bases). Germline values: CDR1 MDHEN, CDR2 SYDVKM. The CDR3 has 12 amino acids. V was shortened by 5 bases and J by 7 bases, with 8 bases between the two germline ends. Written as DNA, the CDR3 is TGTGCCAGCAGTCGGGGTGGCGGGGAGCTGTTTTTT. Amino acids: CASSRGGGELFF.

The V and J genes are TRBV11-3 and TRBJ2-5; TRBD1 agrees at 8 bases. V was pared by 5 bases and J by 3 bases, with 5 bases of the junction left unmatched. The V gene's germline CDR1 is SGHNT and CDR2 YENEEA. The CDR3 covers 14 residues. The CDR3 region is CASSVIQGEETQYF. The CDR3 coding sequence is TGTGCCAGCAGCGTCATACAGGGGGAAGAGACCCAGTACTTC.

The V gene is TRBV5-1, the J gene TRBJ1-2, with 7 nucleotides matching TRBD1. The CDR3 covers 14 residues. Germline trimming cut 0 bases from V and 4 bases from J; bases unmatched to any gene: 3. Germline CDR1 SGHRS, CDR2 YFSETQ. Here the CDR3 reads CASSLGDRGYGYTF. The CDR3 DNA reads TGCGCCAGCAGCTTGGGGGACAGAGGCTATGGCTACACCTTC.